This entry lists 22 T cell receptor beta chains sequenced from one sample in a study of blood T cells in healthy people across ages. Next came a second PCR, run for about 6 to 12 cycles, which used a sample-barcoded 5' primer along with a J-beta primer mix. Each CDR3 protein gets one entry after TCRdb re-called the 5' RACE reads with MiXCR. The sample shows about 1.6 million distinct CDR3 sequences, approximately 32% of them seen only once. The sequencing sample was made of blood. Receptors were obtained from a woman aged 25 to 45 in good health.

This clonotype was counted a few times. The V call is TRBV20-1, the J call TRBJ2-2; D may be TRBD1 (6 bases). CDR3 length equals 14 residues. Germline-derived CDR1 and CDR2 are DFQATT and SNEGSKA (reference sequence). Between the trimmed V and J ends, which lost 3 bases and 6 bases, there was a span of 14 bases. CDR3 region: CSASDRQGPGELFF. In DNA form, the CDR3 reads TGCAGTGCTAGCGATCGCCAGGGGCCCGGGGAGCTGTTTTTT.

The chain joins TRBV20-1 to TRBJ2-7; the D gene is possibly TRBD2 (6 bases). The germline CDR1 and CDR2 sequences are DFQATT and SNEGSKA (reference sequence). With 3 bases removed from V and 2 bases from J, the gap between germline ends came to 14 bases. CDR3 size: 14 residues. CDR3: CSASFGGRAYEQYF. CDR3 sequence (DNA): TGCAGTGCTAGCTTCGGGGGAAGGGCCTACGAGCAGTACTTC.

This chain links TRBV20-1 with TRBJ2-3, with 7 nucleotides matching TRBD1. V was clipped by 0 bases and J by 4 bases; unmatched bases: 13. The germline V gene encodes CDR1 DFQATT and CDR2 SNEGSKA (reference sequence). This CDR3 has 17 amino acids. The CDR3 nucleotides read TGCAGTGCTAGAGATTATAAGGGTAGTCAGGGGGCAGATACGCAGTATTTT. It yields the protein CSARDYKGSQGADTQYF.

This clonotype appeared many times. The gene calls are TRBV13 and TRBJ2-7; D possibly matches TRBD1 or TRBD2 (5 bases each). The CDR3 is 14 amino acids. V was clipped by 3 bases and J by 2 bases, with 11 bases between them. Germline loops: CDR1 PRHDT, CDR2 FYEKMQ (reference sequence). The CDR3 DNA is TGTGCCAGCAGCTTCGGGGCAGGGCCCTACGAGCAGTACTTC. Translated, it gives CASSFGAGPYEQYF.

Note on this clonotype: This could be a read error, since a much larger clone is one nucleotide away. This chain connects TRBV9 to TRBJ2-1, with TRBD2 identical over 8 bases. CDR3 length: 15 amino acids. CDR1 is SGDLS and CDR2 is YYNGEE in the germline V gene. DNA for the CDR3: TGTGCCGGCAGCGTAGGAAGCGGGGGATACAATGAGCAGTTCTTC. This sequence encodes CAGSVGSGGYNEQFF.

This CDR3 is CASSLSALAGYNEQFF. CDR3 coding DNA: TGTGCCAGCAGCTTGTCGGCGCTAGCGGGGTACAATGAGCAGTTCTTC. The rearrangement joins TRBV7-3 to TRBJ2-1; the match to TRBD2 covers 9 bases. Losses at the gene ends were 3 bases for V and 4 bases for J; bases not matched to a gene: 7. This CDR3 spans 16 amino acids. Germline V gene sequence: CDR1 SGHTA, CDR2 FQGTGA. Supplemented by reference TRBV7-3 and TRBJ2-1, the full variable domain reads GAGVSQTPSNKVTEKGKYVELRCDPISGHTALYWYRQSLGQGPEFLIYFQGTGAADDSGLPNDRFFAVRPEGSVSTLKIQRTERGDSAVYLCASSLSALAGYNEQFFGPGTRLTVL.

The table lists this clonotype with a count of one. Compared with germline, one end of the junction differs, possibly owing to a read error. This CDR3 is CASSLPNYNDQFF. The CDR3 DNA reads as TGTGCCAGCAGTTTACCCAACTACAATGATCAGTTCTTC. The chain is built from TRBV28 and TRBJ2-1, with D hard to call. The CDR3 consists of 13 residues. Germline CDR1 MDHEN, CDR2 SYDVKM.

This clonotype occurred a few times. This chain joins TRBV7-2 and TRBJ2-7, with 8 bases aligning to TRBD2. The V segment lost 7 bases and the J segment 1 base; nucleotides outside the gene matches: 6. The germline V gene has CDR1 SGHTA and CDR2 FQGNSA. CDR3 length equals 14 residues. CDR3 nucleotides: TGTGCCAGCACCAGGACTAGCAGATCCTACGAGCAGTACTTC. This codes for CASTRTSRSYEQYF.

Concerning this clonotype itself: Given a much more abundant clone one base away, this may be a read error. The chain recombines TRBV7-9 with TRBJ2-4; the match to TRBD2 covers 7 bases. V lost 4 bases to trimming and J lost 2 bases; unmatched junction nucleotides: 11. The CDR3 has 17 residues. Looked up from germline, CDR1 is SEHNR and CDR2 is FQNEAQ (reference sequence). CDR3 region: CASSSHGRSVPKNIQYF. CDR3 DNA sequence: TGTGCCAGCAGCTCTCACGGGAGGAGTGTTCCCAAAAACATTCAGTACTTC.

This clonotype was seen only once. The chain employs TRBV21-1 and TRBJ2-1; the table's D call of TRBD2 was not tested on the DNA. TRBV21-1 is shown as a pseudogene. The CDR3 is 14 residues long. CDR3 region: CASLRGGQGNEQFF. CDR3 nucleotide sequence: TGTGCCAGTCTACGGGGGGGTCAAGGCAATGAGCAGTTCTTC.

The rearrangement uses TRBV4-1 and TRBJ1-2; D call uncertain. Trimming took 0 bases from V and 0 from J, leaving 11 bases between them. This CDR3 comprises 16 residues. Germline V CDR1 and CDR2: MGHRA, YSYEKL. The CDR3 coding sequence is TGCGCCAGCAGCCAAGATTCCAAGGGAGCTAACTATGGCTACACCTTC. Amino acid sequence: CASSQDSKGANYGYTF.

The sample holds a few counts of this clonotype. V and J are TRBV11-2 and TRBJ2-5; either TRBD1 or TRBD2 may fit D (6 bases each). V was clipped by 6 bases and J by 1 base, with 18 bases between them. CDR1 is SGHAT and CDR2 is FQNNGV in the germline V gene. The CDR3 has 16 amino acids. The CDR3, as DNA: TGTGCCAGCAGAAACCGGGGGCCGGGGCCCCAAGAGACCCAGTACTTC. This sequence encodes CASRNRGPGPQETQYF.

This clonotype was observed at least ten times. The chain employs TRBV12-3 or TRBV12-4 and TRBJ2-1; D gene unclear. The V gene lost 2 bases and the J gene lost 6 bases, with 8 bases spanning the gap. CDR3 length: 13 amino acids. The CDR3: CASSLTQTNEQFF. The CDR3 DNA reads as TGTGCCAGCAGTTTAACGCAGACCAATGAGCAGTTCTTC.

The CDR3 reads CASSPIGGRREKLFF. CDR3 nucleotides: TGTGCCAGCAGTCCCATCGGAGGACGGAGAGAAAAACTGTTTTTT. The V and J genes are TRBV6-1 and TRBJ1-4; D is undetermined. This CDR3 is built from 15 residues. Germline V gives CDR1 MNHNS, CDR2 SASEGT. V lost 5 bases, J lost 8 bases, and 18 bases lay in between.

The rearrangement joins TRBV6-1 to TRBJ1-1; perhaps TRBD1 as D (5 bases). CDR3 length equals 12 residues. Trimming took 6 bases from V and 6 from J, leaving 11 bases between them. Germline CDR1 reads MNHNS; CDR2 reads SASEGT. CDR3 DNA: TGTGCCAGCAGGGCCAGGGTAGCTGAAGCTTTCTTT. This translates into CASRARVAEAFF.

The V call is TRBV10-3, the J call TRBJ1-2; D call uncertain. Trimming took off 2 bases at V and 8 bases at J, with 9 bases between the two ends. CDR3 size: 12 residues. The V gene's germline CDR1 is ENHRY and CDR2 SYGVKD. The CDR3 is CAISEAERGYTF. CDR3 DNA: TGTGCCATCAGTGAGGCGGAGCGAGGCTACACCTTC.

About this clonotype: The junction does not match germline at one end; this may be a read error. CDR3 residues: CASSLMEGGRSPFHF. DNA for the CDR3: TGTGCCAGCAGCTTAATGGAGGGGGGGCGGTCACCCTTCCACTTT. V gene TRBV7-3 combines with J gene TRBJ1-6; a possible D gene is TRBD1 (6 bases). The germline gives CDR1 SGHTA, CDR2 FQGTGA. The CDR3 runs to 15 residues. Looking up the rest from reference TRBV7-3 and TRBJ1-6 gives the full variable domain: GAGVSQTPSNKVTEKGKYVELRCDPISGHTALYWYRQSLGQGPEFLIYFQGTGAADDSGLPNDRFFAVRPEGSVSTLKIQRTERGDSAVYLCASSLMEGGRSPFHFGNGTRLTVT.

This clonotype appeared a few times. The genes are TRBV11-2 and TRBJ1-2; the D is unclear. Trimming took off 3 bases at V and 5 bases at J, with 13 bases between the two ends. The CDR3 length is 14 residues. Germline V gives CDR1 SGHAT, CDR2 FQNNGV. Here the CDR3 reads CASSFPGSFYGYTF. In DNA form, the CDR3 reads TGTGCCAGCAGCTTTCCCGGCTCCTTTTATGGCTACACCTTC. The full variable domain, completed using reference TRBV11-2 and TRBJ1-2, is EAGVAQSPRYKIIEKRQSVAFWCNPISGHATLYWYQQILGQGPKLLIQFQNNGVVDDSQLPKDRFSAERLKGVDSTLKIQPAKLEDSAVYLCASSFPGSFYGYTFGSGTRLTVV.

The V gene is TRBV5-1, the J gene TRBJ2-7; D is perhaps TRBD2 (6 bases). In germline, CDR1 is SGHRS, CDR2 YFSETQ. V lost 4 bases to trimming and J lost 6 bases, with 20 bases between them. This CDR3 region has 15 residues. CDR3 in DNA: TGCGCCAGCAGCCCTCAGGGAGGTGGAACTAGCGAGCAGTACTTC. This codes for CASSPQGGGTSEQYF. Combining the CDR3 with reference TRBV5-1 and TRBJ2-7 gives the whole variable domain KAGVTQTPRYLIKTRGQQVTLSCSPISGHRSVSWYQQTPGQGLQFLFEYFSETQRNKGNFPGRFSGRQFSNSRSEMNVSTLELGDSALYLCASSPQGGGTSEQYFGPGTRLTVT.

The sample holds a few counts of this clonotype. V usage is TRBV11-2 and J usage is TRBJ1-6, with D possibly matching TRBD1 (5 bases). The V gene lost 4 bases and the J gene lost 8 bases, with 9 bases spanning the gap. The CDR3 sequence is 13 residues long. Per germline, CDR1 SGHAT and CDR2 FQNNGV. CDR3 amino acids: CASSSPGDSPLHF. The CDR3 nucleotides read TGTGCCAGCAGCTCGCCGGGGGATTCACCCCTCCACTTT.

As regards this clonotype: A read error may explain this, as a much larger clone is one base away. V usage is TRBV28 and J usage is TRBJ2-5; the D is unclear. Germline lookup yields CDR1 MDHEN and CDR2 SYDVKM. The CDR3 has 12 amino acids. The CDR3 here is CASSLGKEAQYF. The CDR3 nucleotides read TGTGCCAGCAGTCTGGGGAAAGAGGCCCAGTACTTC.

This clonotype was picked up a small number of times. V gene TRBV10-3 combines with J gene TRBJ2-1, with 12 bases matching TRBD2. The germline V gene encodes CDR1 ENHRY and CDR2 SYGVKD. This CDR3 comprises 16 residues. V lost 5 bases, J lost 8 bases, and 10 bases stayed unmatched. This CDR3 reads CAISPSLAGGQYEQFF. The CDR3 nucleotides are TGTGCCATCAGTCCTTCTCTAGCGGGAGGGCAGTATGAGCAGTTCTTC.